These 8 T cell receptor beta chains originate from one sample sequenced in a study of T cell repertoires in cytomegalovirus infection. Via MiXCR, TCRdb re-called the reads, giving one row per CDR3 protein. Of 70,000 to 95,000 distinct CDR3 sequences in the sample, about 31% were seen once. Their antigen targets remain unknown. The specimen was CD8+ T cells from cultured PBMCs, collected from culture after CMV antigen stimulation. These receptors all stem from a human donor in good health (CMV status not recorded). Some clones in this sample may be carry-over from other donors' samples.

This clonotype occurred a few times. V is TRBV2 and J is TRBJ1-1; D is unclear. In germline, CDR1 is SNHLY, CDR2 FYNNEI. The V gene lost 7 bases and the J gene lost 1 base, with 7 bases spanning the gap. The CDR3 runs 12 residues. The chain's CDR3 is CASKAANTEAFF. CDR3 coding DNA: TGTGCCAGCAAGGCAGCGAACACTGAAGCTTTCTTT.

This clonotype has only a few counts. The chain uses TRBV18 and TRBJ1-4, with TRBD1 matching over 7 bases. The length of the CDR3 is 14 residues. The J segment lost 7 bases and the V segment lost 3 bases, leaving 5 bases of the junction unmatched. Germline V gene data show CDR1 as KGHSH and CDR2 as LQKENI. The CDR3 reads CASSPAGGSEKLFF. CDR3 nucleotide sequence: TGTGCCAGCTCACCGGCAGGGGGGAGTGAAAAACTGTTTTTT.

In its sample, this clonotype was seen many times. This rearrangement joins TRBV19 to TRBJ2-1; TRBD2 matches 10 bases. J was trimmed by 0 bases and V by 4 bases; bases with no gene match: 6. This CDR3 is 17 amino acids long. The V gene's germline CDR1 is LNHDA and CDR2 SQIVND (reference sequence). CDR3 loop: CASSTSSSGGSYNEQFF. As DNA, the CDR3 is TGTGCCAGTAGTACCTCGTCTAGCGGGGGCTCCTACAATGAGCAGTTCTTC.

This clonotype was counted between two and nine times. This chain connects TRBV7-8 to TRBJ2-3; D may be TRBD2 (5 bases). Germline CDR1 SGHVS, CDR2 FQNEAQ. The CDR3 covers 15 residues. V lost 5 bases, J lost 4 bases, and 16 bases lay in between. The CDR3 DNA reads TGTGCCAGCAGCCGAGGACTTGGATGGGCAGATACGCAGTATTTT. Protein: CASSRGLGWADTQYF.

The sample holds many counts of this clonotype. The rearrangement uses TRBV7-8 and TRBJ1-1, with D maybe TRBD1 (5 bases). With 5 bases removed from V and 11 bases from J, the gap between germline ends came to 18 bases. Germline CDR1 is SGHVS and CDR2 is FQNEAQ. The CDR3 has 13 amino acids. CDR3 sequence (DNA): TGTGCCAGCAGCCTAGGGACGATCTTACGGGCTTTCTTT. This sequence encodes CASSLGTILRAFF.

The CDR3 here is CSVELSGTQYF. CDR3 coding DNA: TGCAGCGTTGAGCTGTCGGGGACGCAGTATTTT. This chain connects TRBV29-1 to TRBJ2-3, with D possibly being TRBD2 (5 bases). This CDR3 spans 11 amino acids. Deletions cut 3 bases from V and 9 bases from J, with 10 bases between. The germline V gene encodes CDR1 SQVTM and CDR2 ANQGSEA.

The J gene is TRBJ1-5, the V gene TRBV19; D is possibly TRBD1 (5 bases). CDR3 length: 15 residues. Germline assignment: CDR1 LNHDA and CDR2 SQIVND (reference sequence). Trimming stripped 6 bases from V and 7 bases from J, with 19 bases between. CDR3 sequence reads: CASRTRDSSPQPQHF. CDR3 in DNA: TGTGCCAGTAGGACCCGGGACTCCTCTCCCCAGCCCCAGCATTTT.

This clonotype was seen repeatedly, ten times or more. The chain links TRBV12-3 or TRBV12-4 to TRBJ1-2, with 9 bases matching TRBD1. CDR3 length: 13 residues. Trimming cost V 6 bases and J 5 bases; bases outside gene matches: 4. CDR3 sequence: CASSSDRGYGYTF. The CDR3 DNA follows: TGTGCCAGCAGCTCGGACAGGGGATATGGCTACACCTTC.